These 28 T cell receptor beta chains share one sample of origin, sequenced in a study of T cell repertoires in cytomegalovirus infection. A single record per CDR3 protein comes from TCRdb applying MiXCR to the reads. The table records roughly 600,000 distinct CDR3 sequences, 24% of them present only once. The sample taken for sequencing was CD8+ T cells from PBMCs. Source of these receptors: a human donor in good health (CMV status not recorded). Some clones in this sample may be carry-over from other donors' samples.

This clonotype was seen ten or more times. The chain recombines TRBV7-2 with TRBJ2-3, with 11 bases identical to TRBD2. The CDR3 loop spans 18 amino acids. V dropped 5 bases and J dropped 0; count of bases not matched to a gene: 10. Germline V lookup: CDR1 SGHTA, CDR2 FQGNSA. CDR3 DNA sequence: TGTGCCAGCAGCCCCAGACTAGCGGGGTACCTTAGCACAGATACGCAGTATTTT. It encodes CASSPRLAGYLSTDTQYF.

This clonotype was counted ten times or more. In DNA form, the CDR3 reads TGTGCCAGCACCATCGGACTAGCTGGCGAGCAGTACTTC. This gives the protein CASTIGLAGEQYF. This chain uses TRBV7-9 with TRBJ2-7; 8 bases are shared with TRBD2. The CDR3 has 13 amino acids. Unmatched junction bases numbered 8, after V lost 7 bases and J lost 6 bases. In germline, CDR1 is SEHNR, CDR2 FQNEAQ (reference sequence).

Remarks on this clonotype: This may stem from a read error, because a much larger clone lies one nucleotide away. The V and J genes are TRBV6-2 or TRBV6-3 and TRBJ2-1; 9 nucleotides match TRBD2. Losses at the gene ends were 5 bases for V and 0 bases for J; bases not matched to a gene: 14. Looked up from germline, CDR1 is MNHEY and CDR2 is SVGEGT. The CDR3 consists of 19 residues. This CDR3 reads CASSPRLAGRPDSYNEQFF. The DNA of the CDR3 is TGTGCCAGCAGTCCCCGGCTAGCGGGGAGGCCGGACTCCTACAATGAGCAGTTCTTC.

In this sample, this clonotype turned up many times. V and J are TRBV11-2 and TRBJ2-7, with TRBD2 identical over 13 bases. Trimming took 5 bases from V and 2 from J; bases not matched to a gene: 6. CDR1 is SGHAT and CDR2 is FQNNGV in the germline V gene. This CDR3 is 16 amino acids long. The CDR3 coding sequence is TGTGCCAGCAGCACGACTAGCGGGGGGTGGACCTACGAGCAGTACTTC. Its translation: CASSTTSGGWTYEQYF. Looking up the rest from reference TRBV11-2 and TRBJ2-7 gives the full variable domain: EAGVAQSPRYKIIEKRQSVAFWCNPISGHATLYWYQQILGQGPKLLIQFQNNGVVDDSQLPKDRFSAERLKGVDSTLKIQPAKLEDSAVYLCASSTTSGGWTYEQYFGPGTRLTVT.

This rearrangement joins TRBV2 to TRBJ2-3, with 9 bases identical to TRBD2. The CDR3 length is 15 residues. Germline V gene data show CDR1 as SNHLY and CDR2 as FYNNEI. Trimming cost V 9 bases and J 2 bases; bases outside gene matches: 9. DNA of the CDR3: TGTGCCAGGCGACGACTAGCGGAGAACACAGATACGCAGTATTTT. Translated, it gives CARRRLAENTDTQYF.

Comment on this clonotype: Germline is not matched at one junction end, which may reflect a read error. The chain links TRBV7-6 to TRBJ2-5; perhaps TRBD1 as D (6 bases). The V gene's germline CDR1 is SGHVS and CDR2 FNYEAQ. This CDR3 is built from 15 residues. CDR3 sequence reads: CASSWGPATQETQYF. In nucleotides, the CDR3 is TGTGCTAGCAGCTGGGGGCCCGCCACTCAAGAGACCCAGTACTTC.

The rearrangement joins TRBV7-2 to TRBJ2-7, with D unclear. Germline CDR1 and CDR2: SGHTA and FQGNSA. CDR3 length: 15 residues. V was pared by 5 bases and J by 2 bases, with 16 bases between. The DNA for the CDR3 is TGTGCCAGCAGCCCCACAGCAGACCTAGCCTACGAGCAGTACGTC. Translated, it gives CASSPTADLAYEQYV.

The chain combines TRBV6-2 or TRBV6-3 with TRBJ2-5; D tentatively reads TRBD1 or TRBD2 (5 bases each). Trimming shortened V by 5 bases and J by 5 bases, and 12 bases separated the two germline ends. The germline CDR1 and CDR2 sequences are MNHEY and SVGEGT. The CDR3 has 13 residues. CDR3 sequence (DNA): TGTGCCAGCAGTCGAGGGGTGTCGGAGACCCAGTACTTC. Translated: CASSRGVSETQYF.

This clonotype was observed many times. The chain has TRBV7-8 and TRBJ2-5, with 7 bases lining up with TRBD2. Germline CDR1 reads SGHVS; CDR2 reads FQNEAQ. The CDR3 is 14 residues long. V lost 5 bases and J lost 5; bases outside the gene matches: 8. DNA for the CDR3: TGTGCCAGCAGCGAGGGACTAAGGGTTGAGACCCAGTACTTC. Its protein is CASSEGLRVETQYF.

This clonotype was detected many times. The gene calls are TRBV7-6 and TRBJ2-2; TRBD2 matches 8 bases. The CDR3 is 17 amino acids. Germline lookup yields CDR1 SGHVS and CDR2 FNYEAQ. Trimming cost V 0 bases and J 4 bases; bases outside gene matches: 7. The CDR3 DNA reads as TGTGCCAGCAGCTTAGCGACGGCGGGGGGTCTCACCGGGGAGCTGTTTTTT. This encodes CASSLATAGGLTGELFF.

In this sample, this clonotype turned up many times. V gene TRBV7-6 combines with J gene TRBJ1-1; possibly TRBD1 for D (6 bases). V was shortened by 5 bases and J by 7 bases, with 11 bases between the two germline ends. The CDR3 covers 12 residues. Looked up from germline, CDR1 is SGHVS and CDR2 is FNYEAQ. CDR3 sequence (DNA): TGTGCCAGCAGCACACAGGGTATTGAAGCTTTCTTT. This gives the protein CASSTQGIEAFF.

The V gene is TRBV27, the J gene TRBJ2-1; a weak D match, TRBD2 (5 bases). Trimming left V 5 bases short and J 7 bases short, with 12 bases between. This CDR3 contains 13 residues. Per the germline V gene, CDR1 is MNHEY and CDR2 is SMNVEV (reference sequence). CDR3 loop: CASSPSSRNEQFF. CDR3 DNA sequence: TGTGCCAGCAGTCCCTCTAGCAGAAATGAGCAGTTCTTC.

This clonotype was seen once. The gene calls are TRBV4-3 and TRBJ2-1; 10 bases are a match to TRBD1. The CDR3 extends over 17 amino acids. Germline CDR1 LGHNA, CDR2 YSLEER. The ends lost 0 bases at V and 7 bases at J; junction bases unmatched: 9. The CDR3 reads CASSQDGRTGGRNEQFF. CDR3 DNA sequence: TGCGCCAGCAGCCAAGATGGGAGGACAGGGGGGCGGAATGAGCAGTTCTTC.

The chain recombines TRBV2 with TRBJ2-2; 9 bases are shared with TRBD1. J was trimmed by 1 base and V by 6 bases; bases with no gene match: 9. Germline V gives CDR1 SNHLY, CDR2 FYNNEI. The CDR3 is made up of 17 amino acids. CDR3 residues: CASSFVPGQGNTGELFF. The CDR3 DNA reads as TGTGCCAGCAGCTTCGTCCCGGGACAGGGGAACACCGGGGAGCTGTTTTTT. Complete variable domain (other parts from reference TRBV2 and TRBJ2-2): EPEVTQTPSHQVTQMGQEVILRCVPISNHLYFYWYRQILGQKVEFLVSFYNNEISEKSEIFDDQFSVERPDGSNFTLKIRSTKLEDSAMYFCASSFVPGQGNTGELFFGEGSRLTVL.

This clonotype was counted between two and nine times. The DNA of the CDR3 is TGCAGCGTTGCACTAGCGAGGTACGAGCAGTACTTC. It translates to CSVALARYEQYF. V usage is TRBV29-1 and J usage is TRBJ2-7; 7 nucleotides agree with TRBD2. V lost 4 bases, J lost 4 bases, and 4 bases stayed unmatched. Germline CDR1 SQVTM, CDR2 ANQGSEA. The CDR3 runs to 12 residues.

This chain uses TRBV29-1 with TRBJ2-5, with D possibly matching TRBD1 (7 bases). This CDR3 comprises 13 residues. The germline gives CDR1 SQVTM, CDR2 ANQGSEA. CDR3 nucleotides: TGCGGGGGAGGACAGGCCGCTCAAGAGACCCAGTACTTC. It is translated as CGGGQAAQETQYF.

A note on this clonotype: It may be a read error: a sequence one base away is much more abundant. This chain links TRBV6-2 or TRBV6-3 with TRBJ2-7; 7 bases agree with TRBD1. Germline CDR1 MNHEY, CDR2 SVGEGT. This CDR3 spans 13 amino acids. CDR3 residues: CASGYGTAYEQYV. The CDR3 DNA is TGTGCCAGCGGTTACGGGACAGCCTACGAGCAGTACGTC.

The chain is built from TRBV6-2 or TRBV6-3 and TRBJ2-6; D unclear. Germline-derived CDR1 and CDR2 are MNHEY and SVGEGT. CDR3 length: 18 residues. Trimming left V 6 bases short and J 0 bases short, with 18 bases between. In DNA, the CDR3 is TGTGCCAGCAGCCACGTAGGGCTGATTCGCTCTGGGGCCAACGTCCTGACTTTC. Protein sequence: CASSHVGLIRSGANVLTF.

The CDR3 DNA reads as TGTGCCAGCAGTTTGGAATTCGGGGGGCTGAGAGAGACCCAGTACTTC. Its translation: CASSLEFGGLRETQYF. The V and J genes are TRBV6-5 and TRBJ2-5; possible D gene TRBD2, 7 bases. This CDR3 is 16 amino acids long. With 4 bases removed from V and 4 bases from J, the gap between germline ends came to 19 bases. Germline V gene lookup returns CDR1 MNHEY and CDR2 SVGAGI.

This clonotype has a handful of counts. This chain connects TRBV29-1 to TRBJ2-7; D possibly corresponds to TRBD2 (7 bases). Germline lookup yields CDR1 SQVTM and CDR2 ANQGSEA. The CDR3 is 13 residues long. V was shortened by 4 bases and J by 2 bases, with 12 bases between the two germline ends. The CDR3 here is CSVVGGQTYEQYF. The CDR3 DNA is TGCAGCGTTGTGGGGGGGCAGACCTACGAGCAGTACTTC.

The CDR3 sequence: CASSQEQGVTEAFF. DNA for the CDR3: TGCGCCAGCAGCCAAGAGCAGGGGGTCACTGAAGCTTTCTTT. The chain carries TRBV4-1 and TRBJ1-1; 7 positions agree with TRBD1. This CDR3 contains 14 residues. V gave up 0 bases and J gave up 4 bases; unmatched junction bases: 2. CDR1 MGHRA and CDR2 YSYEKL come from the germline V gene.

The genes are TRBV7-9 and TRBJ2-7; 9 bases agree with TRBD2. CDR3 length equals 15 residues. J gave up 0 bases and V 5 bases, and 5 bases lay outside the gene matches. CDR1 is SEHNR, CDR2 FQNEAQ, per germline (reference sequence). The CDR3 DNA reads as TGTGCCAGCAGCGGAGGCGGGGGGGCCTCCTACGAGCAGTACGTC. Translation gives CASSGGGGASYEQYV.

The chain combines TRBV2 with TRBJ1-1; 11 bases are a match to TRBD1. The CDR3 spans 17 residues. The V gene end was trimmed by 5 bases and the J gene end by 0 bases; junction bases not matched to a gene: 8. Germline values: CDR1 SNHLY, CDR2 FYNNEI. CDR3 in amino acids: CASSFRDRGIMNTEAFF. CDR3 DNA sequence: TGTGCCAGCAGTTTCCGGGACAGGGGGATCATGAACACTGAAGCTTTCTTT.

This clonotype was observed many times. The rearrangement uses TRBV10-3 and TRBJ2-3, with D possibly TRBD2 on 6 matching bases. The CDR3 is 15 residues long. Germline V gives CDR1 ENHRY, CDR2 SYGVKD. Trimming left V 6 bases short and J 0 bases short, with 13 bases between. The CDR3 reads CAIREVGGSTDTQYF. For the CDR3, the DNA is TGTGCCATCAGGGAGGTCGGGGGTAGCACAGATACGCAGTATTTT.

In this sample, this clonotype turned up a few times. This chain connects TRBV5-1 to TRBJ2-5; D may correspond to TRBD1 or TRBD2 (5 bases each). V was clipped by 0 bases and J by 2 bases, with 11 bases between them. Germline V gene lookup returns CDR1 SGHRS and CDR2 YFSETQ. The CDR3 length is 15 residues. CDR3 region: CASSLEGRTQETQYF. The CDR3 DNA sequence: TGCGCCAGCAGCTTGGAGGGACGGACACAAGAGACCCAGTACTTC.

The table lists this clonotype with many counts. This chain joins TRBV7-9 and TRBJ2-2; D remains ambiguous. Trimming stripped 4 bases from V and 5 bases from J, with 8 bases between. Looked up from germline, CDR1 is SEHNR and CDR2 is FQNEAQ (reference sequence). The CDR3 is 13 residues long. The CDR3 is CASSSLGTGELFF. CDR3 sequence (DNA): TGTGCCAGCAGCTCCTTGGGGACCGGGGAGCTGTTTTTT.

This clonotype was detected only a few times. The DNA of the CDR3 is TGTGCCAGCGAGGGGCCTGGAAACACCATATATTTT. This encodes CASEGPGNTIYF. The V call is TRBV9, the J call TRBJ1-3; a possible D gene is TRBD1 (5 bases). Germline V gene lookup returns CDR1 SGDLS and CDR2 YYNGEE. CDR3 length: 12 residues. V was cut by 7 bases and J by 2 bases, with 7 bases left in between.

The rearrangement joins TRBV28 to TRBJ2-2; D may match TRBD1 or TRBD2 (5 bases each). With 6 bases removed from V and 7 bases from J, the gap between germline ends came to 15 bases. The V gene's germline CDR1 is MDHEN and CDR2 SYDVKM. The CDR3 sequence is 14 residues long. CDR3 residues: CASSTGTWGGELFF. The DNA for the CDR3 is TGTGCCAGCAGCACCGGGACCTGGGGCGGGGAGCTGTTTTTT. Full variable domain (remainder filled in from reference TRBV28 and TRBJ2-2): DVKVTQSSRYLVKRTGEKVFLECVQDMDHENMFWYRQDPGLGLRLIYFSYDVKMKEKGDIPEGYSVSREKKERFSLILESASTNQTSMYLCASSTGTWGGELFFGEGSRLTVL.